This TCR beta chain was captured by sequencing in a study of blood T cell repertoires in COVID-19. The CDR3 spans 15 residues. Looked up from germline, CDR1 is LGHDT and CDR2 is YNNKEL (reference sequence). V shed 3 bases and J shed 1 base, with 13 bases lying between them. Generated by immunoSEQ multiplex PCR, the TCRdb table keeps only in-frame clones and is missing some. The table lists around 390,000 clones, 85% to 90% of them singletons, with roughly 9.4% in the top ten. Participants came from under 30 US areas, aged roughly 18 to 89 years. J is TRBJ2-7 and V is TRBV3-1 (or the pseudogene TRBV3-2); D might be TRBD1 (6 bases). Sequenced material: PBMCs or T cells enriched from blood (not recorded which). The sequence derives from a woman aged 45-65 years who had recovered from COVID-19. CDR3 coding DNA: TGTGCCAGCAGCCAGCGCAGGGGCTTGTCCTACGAGCAGTACTTC. Protein sequence: CASSQRRGLSYEQYF.